This T cell receptor beta chain appears in the sequencing data of a study of shared clonotypes between healthy human individuals. The V end lost 6 bases, the J end lost 6 bases, and 8 bases lay between the germline ends. The CDR3 contains 12 residues. Germline V lookup: CDR1 LNHDA, CDR2 SQIVND (reference sequence). Per the original data handling: Filtering was not the same, since immunoSEQ gave junction-only sequences without quality scores. Repertoires were generated with immunoSEQ multiplex PCR, while TCRdb's copy carries only in-frame clones and drops some. The V and J calls and clone size are taken from that table; D and trimming were inferred from the DNA. Of about 700,000 clones in the sample, approximately 74% were seen once.

This chain links TRBV19 with TRBJ1-4; D may be TRBD1 (5 bases). Sample: memory CD4+ T cells sorted from blood. Described subset: CD45RA-negative fraction. The origin of this receptor is a woman between 25 and 40 years old in good health. CDR3 DNA: TGTGCCAGTAGGACAGTCGATGAAAAACTGTTTTTT. It codes for CASRTVDEKLFF. The variable domain in full, completed from reference TRBV19 and TRBJ1-4, reads DGGITQSPKYLFRKEGQNVTLSCEQNLNHDAMYWYRQDPGQGLRLIYYSQIVNDFQKGDIAEGYSVSREKKESFPLTVTSAQKNPTAFYLCASRTVDEKLFFGSGTQLSVL.